This T cell receptor beta chain was found in a study of blood T cells in healthy people across ages. The CDR3 sequence is 13 residues long. With 3 bases removed from V and 4 bases from J, the gap between germline ends came to 9 bases. The germline V gene encodes CDR1 LNHDA and CDR2 SQIVND (reference sequence). Study-wide results and limits: Older individuals had lower TCR beta diversity per million T cells (the decline was roughly linear).

Concerning this clonotype: What it binds is unknown.

A sample-barcoded 5' primer and a J-beta primer mix were used in a second PCR of roughly 7 to 11 cycles. Any given sample supplied a minimum of 3 million CDR3-containing paired-end reads. MiXCR, applied by TCRdb to the 5' RACE reads, yields one record per CDR3 protein. This table holds 500,000 to 600,000 distinct CDR3 sequences, 27% found once. The sequencing sample was made of blood. The sequence was obtained from a woman between 65 and 79 years old in good health. The rearrangement links TRBV19 to TRBJ1-2; D remains ambiguous. In DNA, the CDR3 is TGTGCCAGTAGTATCGGCAGGTCCTATGGCTACACCTTC. Translated: CASSIGRSYGYTF.